This T cell receptor beta chain was observed in a study of T cell responses to AZD1222 COVID-19 vaccine. Remarks on this clone: Its antigen is unidentified.

The protocol was immunoSEQ multiplex PCR, while the TCRdb copy is restricted to in-frame clones and leaves out a portion. The sample yields 110,000 to 150,000 clones, roughly 90% seen once. This CDR3 spans 16 amino acids. Losses at the gene ends were 6 bases for V and 0 bases for J; bases not matched to a gene: 10. Germline CDR1 SNHLY, CDR2 FYNNEI. Regarding the study as a whole: Donors, mostly white British, included more females; clonal diversity was possibly underestimated. Along spike, vaccine-associated CD4 TCRs were found throughout, with dominance at 160-218 and 743-854. Variant regions that are unmutated are reportedly the target of nearly half of spike-specific TCRs.

V is TRBV2 and J is TRBJ1-2, with TRBD1 matching over 7 bases. This TCR came from an adult in good health. The sample was peripheral blood, taken on day 0 of AZD1222 vaccination. This chain's CDR3 is CASRRQGSNANYGYTF. The CDR3 bases are TGTGCCAGCAGACGACAGGGCAGCAATGCTAACTATGGCTACACCTTC.